The 28 T cell receptor beta chains below come from one sample, sequenced in a study of Graves' ophthalmopathy and Graves' hyperthyroidism. Amplified material comprised TCR beta CDR3 regions derived from RNA transcripts. First-round RT-PCR relied on HTBI primers, and a second-round multiplex PCR came next. TCRdb recomputed calls from the multiplex PCR reads with MiXCR, one row per CDR3 protein. The repertoire consists of 300,000 to 400,000 distinct CDR3 sequences, with roughly 16% occurring once and the leading ten covering approximately 13%. The specimen was peripheral blood. Receptors originate from an adult man with Graves' ophthalmopathy.

This clonotype was recorded at least ten times. The chain recombines TRBV7-3 with TRBJ2-3, with D unclear. Germline loops: CDR1 SGHTA, CDR2 FQGTGA. V was shortened by 3 bases and J by 4 bases, with 11 bases between the two germline ends. This CDR3 contains 14 residues. The CDR3 sequence is CASSFSSRADTQYF. The CDR3 DNA reads as TGTGCCAGCAGCTTTTCGTCTCGGGCAGATACGCAGTATTTT.

This clonotype was picked up many times. J is TRBJ2-5 and V is TRBV5-1, with TRBD2 as a possible D gene (5 bases). CDR3 length equals 13 residues. CDR1 and CDR2 (germline): SGHRS, YFSETQ. V was shortened by 4 bases and J by 4 bases, with 11 bases between the two germline ends. CDR3 sequence: CASSLMAGETQYF. CDR3 bases: TGCGCCAGCAGCCTCATGGCGGGAGAGACCCAGTACTTC. Using reference TRBV5-1 and TRBJ2-5 for the parts outside the CDR3, the full variable domain is KAGVTQTPRYLIKTRGQQVTLSCSPISGHRSVSWYQQTPGQGLQFLFEYFSETQRNKGNFPGRFSGRQFSNSRSEMNVSTLELGDSALYLCASSLMAGETQYFGPGTRLLVL.

The J gene is TRBJ2-7, the V gene TRBV2, with a possible D match to TRBD2 (5 bases). The J call is in doubt because the DNA end fits TRBJ2-1 better. This CDR3 is built from 13 residues. The germline gives CDR1 SNHLY, CDR2 FYNNEI. CDR3 DNA: TGTGCCAGCAGTGCGGAGGCGCTGCACGAGCAGTTCTTC. This codes for CASSAEALHEQFF.

The chain links TRBV27 to TRBJ1-4; D gene uncertain. Germline V gene lookup returns CDR1 MNHEY and CDR2 SMNVEV (reference sequence). Trimming took off 7 bases at V and 0 bases at J, with 6 bases between the two ends. This CDR3 spans 13 amino acids. CDR3 sequence (DNA): TGTGCCAGCACAAGTACAACTAATGAAAAACTGTTTTTT. It translates to CASTSTTNEKLFF.

The chain joins TRBV6-1 to TRBJ2-2; a possible D gene is TRBD1 (5 bases). Deletions cut 7 bases from V and 7 bases from J, with 7 bases between. Germline V gene data show CDR1 as MNHNS and CDR2 as SASEGT. The CDR3 has 11 amino acids. CDR3 nucleotides: TGTGCCAGCAACAGGATCGGGGAGCTGTTTTTT. Translating it yields CASNRIGELFF.

This clonotype was recorded a few times. CDR3 DNA sequence: TGTGCCAGCAGTTTTAGGACAGGGTTCTACGAGCAGTACTTC. Amino acids: CASSFRTGFYEQYF. The chain links TRBV12-3 or TRBV12-4 to TRBJ2-7; 8 bases agree with TRBD1. The CDR3 totals 14 residues. V lost 3 bases, J lost 3 bases, and 4 bases stayed unmatched.

This chain uses TRBV14 with TRBJ1-2; tentative D call: TRBD1 (5 bases). V lost 4 bases to trimming and J lost 6 bases, with 18 bases between them. The CDR3 runs 15 residues. Germline V CDR1 and CDR2: SGHDN, FVKESK. CDR3: CASSPWLGDGDGYTF. For the CDR3, the DNA is TGTGCCAGCAGCCCGTGGCTCGGGGACGGGGATGGCTACACCTTC.

The sample holds many counts of this clonotype. This chain links TRBV12-5 with TRBJ1-1, with D maybe TRBD1 (5 bases). The germline gives CDR1 LGHNT, CDR2 FRNRAP. The CDR3 extends over 12 amino acids. The V end was cut by 4 bases, the J end by 11 bases, with 14 bases between. The CDR3 here is CASGSGPWDAFF. DNA for the CDR3: TGTGCTAGTGGTTCGGGGCCCTGGGACGCTTTCTTT.

This clonotype was picked up many times. The V call is TRBV5-6, the J call TRBJ2-7; D possibly uses TRBD1 or TRBD2 (5 bases each). Germline V gives CDR1 SGHDT, CDR2 YYEEEE. The CDR3 contains 14 residues. V lost 3 bases and J lost 5, with 15 bases in between. CDR3 residues: CASSYTGRRNEQYF. The DNA of the CDR3 is TGTGCCAGCAGCTACACGGGACGTAGAAACGAGCAGTACTTC.

This clonotype was detected only a few times. V and J are TRBV5-1 and TRBJ2-7; D possibly corresponds to TRBD2 (5 bases). The CDR3 is 15 residues long. Trimming pared 0 bases from V and 1 base from J, leaving 11 bases between. From germline, CDR1 is SGHRS and CDR2 YFSETQ. DNA of the CDR3: TGCGCCAGCAGCTTGGGAGGGTCGCGGTCCTACGAGCAGTACTTC. This encodes CASSLGGSRSYEQYF.

This clonotype showed up many times. This chain connects TRBV12-3 or TRBV12-4 to TRBJ2-7; 10 nucleotides align to TRBD1. V lost 0 bases and J lost 5; bases outside the gene matches: 4. This CDR3 has 15 residues. This chain's CDR3 is CASSLALTGGDEQYF. The CDR3 nucleotides read TGTGCCAGCAGTTTAGCCCTGACAGGGGGCGACGAGCAGTACTTC.

This clonotype was counted many times. V gene TRBV14 combines with J gene TRBJ2-5, with 7 bases that match TRBD1. Germline V gene lookup returns CDR1 SGHDN and CDR2 FVKESK. The CDR3 extends over 14 amino acids. The V segment lost 4 bases and the J segment 0 bases; nucleotides outside the gene matches: 2. The CDR3 protein is CASSPGQYQETQYF. The CDR3 coding sequence is TGTGCCAGCAGCCCGGGACAGTACCAAGAGACCCAGTACTTC.

Many counts were recorded for this clonotype. This may arise from a read error, as a much more abundant clone is one base away. This rearrangement joins TRBV20-1 to TRBJ1-2; the D gene is possibly TRBD1 (6 bases). From germline, CDR1 is DFQATT and CDR2 SNEGSKA (reference sequence). The CDR3 length is 13 residues. Trimming cost V 6 bases and J 3 bases, with 14 bases left between them. The CDR3 coding sequence is TGCAGTGCCCTACGGACAGCGGACTATGGCTACACCTTC. Protein sequence: CSALRTADYGYTF.

Ten or more counts support this clonotype. J is TRBJ2-7 and V is TRBV4-1, with D unresolved. Trimming removed 2 bases from V and 5 bases from J, with 4 bases in between. Germline V gene data show CDR1 as MGHRA and CDR2 as YSYEKL. The CDR3 contains 11 residues. CDR3 DNA: TGCGCCAGCAGCCAATCGAACGAGCAGTACTTC. This gives the protein CASSQSNEQYF.

This clonotype was seen at least ten times. The rearrangement joins TRBV9 to TRBJ2-7, with no clear D. Per germline, CDR1 SGDLS and CDR2 YYNGEE. V shed 2 bases and J shed 0 bases, with 12 bases lying between them. The CDR3 length is 15 residues. CDR3 sequence: CASSVGQATSYEQYF. The CDR3 DNA is TGTGCCAGCAGCGTTGGGCAGGCTACCTCCTACGAGCAGTACTTC.

This clonotype was counted ten times or more. V is TRBV5-1 and J is TRBJ1-1; 12 positions agree with TRBD1. This CDR3 is 14 amino acids long. V lost 5 bases to trimming and J lost 6 bases; unmatched junction nucleotides: 5. The germline CDR1 and CDR2 sequences are SGHRS and YFSETQ. CDR3 loop: CASRTGQGASEAFF. The CDR3 DNA sequence: TGCGCCAGCAGAACGGGACAGGGGGCTTCTGAAGCTTTCTTT.

This clonotype was counted at least ten times. The chain is built from TRBV30 and TRBJ1-5, with D possibly being TRBD1 (5 bases). Trimming removed 2 bases at V and 6 bases at J, with 11 bases between. Germline V gene sequence: CDR1 GTSNPN, CDR2 SVGIG (reference sequence). The CDR3 is made up of 13 amino acids. The CDR3 DNA is TGTGCCTGGAGTTTAGGGGATGGTCAGCCCCAGCATTTT. It encodes CAWSLGDGQPQHF.

This clonotype was seen ten or more times. This sequence joins TRBV7-2 and TRBJ2-7, with 7 nucleotides matching TRBD1. Germline CDR1 is SGHTA and CDR2 is FQGNSA. This CDR3 region has 15 residues. V lost 0 bases and J lost 6; bases outside the gene matches: 8. The CDR3 coding sequence is TGTGCCAGCAGCTTAGCGCACAGGGGTCGGAGCGAGCAGTACTTC. It translates to CASSLAHRGRSEQYF. The variable domain in full, with the rest retrieved from reference TRBV7-2 and TRBJ2-7, is GAGVSQSPSNKVTEKGKDVELRCDPISGHTALYWYRQSLGQGLEFLIYFQGNSAPDKSGLPSDRFSAERTGGSVSTLTIQRTQQEDSAVYLCASSLAHRGRSEQYFGPGTRLTVT.

Many counts were recorded for this clonotype. J is TRBJ2-3 and V is TRBV20-1, with D uncertain. There are 14 residues in the CDR3. CDR1 and CDR2 (germline): DFQATT, SNEGSKA (reference sequence). The ends were cut back, 3 bases at V and 2 bases at J, with 12 bases in the middle. The CDR3 loop is CSARAQPITDTQYF. The CDR3 nucleotides are TGCAGTGCTAGGGCACAGCCGATCACAGATACGCAGTATTTT.

This clonotype was detected ten times or more. V gene TRBV4-1 combines with J gene TRBJ1-5; D remains unclear. The CDR3 totals 13 residues. Trimming took 1 base from V and 4 from J, leaving 5 bases between them. Germline CDR1 reads MGHRA; CDR2 reads YSYEKL. CDR3 DNA sequence: TGCGCCAGCAGCCAAGTGGAGAATCAGCCCCAGCATTTT. Translation gives CASSQVENQPQHF.

This clonotype has a count of ten or more. The chain combines TRBV19 with TRBJ1-1; weak D call: TRBD1 (6 bases). The CDR3 sequence is 13 residues long. Germline V gene data show CDR1 as LNHDA and CDR2 as SQIVND (reference sequence). V dropped 7 bases and J dropped 4 bases, with 13 bases sitting between them. CDR3 protein: CASTPLQGTEAFF. CDR3 nucleotide sequence: TGTGCCAGTACCCCTCTACAGGGCACTGAAGCTTTCTTT.

This clonotype was counted many times. The V call is TRBV11-2, the J call TRBJ1-6; TRBD1 might be the D (6 bases). The CDR3 totals 17 residues. Germline lookup yields CDR1 SGHAT and CDR2 FQNNGV. The germline V and J ends were trimmed by 5 bases and 13 bases, with 27 bases remaining between them. CDR3 sequence (DNA): TGTGCCAGCAGCCCCCCTCCCCCAGGGGCCTCTGTTAGGCCCCTCCACTTT. Its protein is CASSPPPPGASVRPLHF.

This clonotype appeared many times. The J gene is TRBJ2-2, the V gene TRBV13; TRBD1 aligns across 9 bases. The germline gives CDR1 PRHDT, CDR2 FYEKMQ (reference sequence). This CDR3 is 17 amino acids long. V was clipped by 5 bases and J by 3 bases; unmatched bases: 10. The CDR3 here is CASSPPSGTGHTGELFF. CDR3 nucleotides: TGTGCCAGCAGCCCTCCCTCCGGGACAGGGCACACCGGGGAGCTGTTTTTT. Filled out from reference TRBV13 and TRBJ2-2, the complete variable domain reads AAGVIQSPRHLIKEKRETATLKCYPIPRHDTVYWYQQGPGQDPQFLISFYEKMQSDKGSIPDRFSAQQFSDYHSELNMSSLELGDSALYFCASSPPSGTGHTGELFFGEGSRLTVL.

This clonotype was counted ten times or more. This chain joins TRBV27 and TRBJ2-5; the match to TRBD2 covers 8 bases. V was pared by 5 bases and J by 1 base, with 3 bases of the junction left unmatched. Germline V gives CDR1 MNHEY, CDR2 SMNVEV (reference sequence). The length of the CDR3 is 14 residues. The CDR3 reads CASSDGRAQETQYF. CDR3 nucleotides: TGTGCCAGCAGTGACGGGAGGGCCCAAGAGACCCAGTACTTC.

This clonotype was seen at least ten times. V gene TRBV20-1 combines with J gene TRBJ2-4, with D perhaps TRBD1 (5 bases). Germline lookup yields CDR1 DFQATT and CDR2 SNEGSKA (reference sequence). V gave up 7 bases and J gave up 1 base, with 14 bases separating them. The CDR3 loop spans 14 amino acids. CDR3 DNA: TGCAGTGTTTCGGGCAGGGTCGCCAAAAACATTCAGTACTTC. Its protein is CSVSGRVAKNIQYF.

This clonotype was seen ten or more times. This chain connects TRBV11-1 to TRBJ2-7; perhaps TRBD2 as D (5 bases). The CDR3 has 14 amino acids. CDR1 SGHAT and CDR2 FQDESV come from the germline V gene (reference sequence). V shed 1 base and J shed 3 bases, with 10 bases lying between them. DNA of the CDR3: TGTGCCAGCAGCTTAGGGGTGAGGGACTACGAGCAGTACTTC. Amino acids: CASSLGVRDYEQYF.

This clonotype occurred once. J is TRBJ2-2 and V is TRBV20-1; D unclear. Germline CDR1 is DFQATT and CDR2 is SNEGSKA (reference sequence). V dropped 3 bases and J dropped 7 bases, with 9 bases sitting between them. This CDR3 has 12 amino acids. The chain's CDR3 is CSASAPNGELFF. CDR3 coding DNA: TGCAGTGCTAGTGCCCCGAACGGGGAGCTGTTTTTT.

The rearrangement links TRBV28 to TRBJ2-4, with D maybe TRBD1 (6 bases). The CDR3 extends over 15 amino acids. Germline values: CDR1 MDHEN, CDR2 SYDVKM. With 3 bases removed from V and 2 bases from J, the gap between germline ends came to 11 bases. CDR3 protein: CASSFLQGTKNIQYF. CDR3 in DNA: TGTGCCAGCAGTTTCCTACAGGGTACCAAAAACATTCAGTACTTC.